These T cell receptor beta chains were read from a single sample in a study of blood T cell repertoires in COVID-19. Here immunoSEQ multiplex PCR was the method, and the copy in TCRdb shows in-frame clones only, minus some. The sample yields roughly 360,000 clones, more than 75% seen once. Sequenced input: peripheral blood. These receptors were taken from a human donor with acute or convalescent COVID-19. The donor label of this sample is uncertain. Both conserved end residues are part of each CDR3. Each record gives: clone size, D gene, J gene, V gene, CDR3 DNA, CDR3 protein. A D gene is named only where the DNA matches it firmly. Only some rows state a clone size, as once, few, many or a class for expanded clones.

.	.	TRBJ2-7	TRBV12-3/TRBV12-4	TGTGCCAGCAGTTTAGAGAGGGCAGGACGGCAGTACTTC	CASSLERAGRQYF
.	.	TRBJ1-1	TRBV11-2	TGTGCCAGCAGCCTTGCCAGGGGAGAAGCTTTCTTT	CASSLARGEAFF
.	TRBD2	TRBJ2-1	TRBV7-8	TGTGCCAGCAGCCTTATTAGCGGGGGCTACAATGAGCAGTTCTTC	CASSLISGGYNEQFF
.	TRBD1	TRBJ1-5	TRBV4-1	TGCGCCAGCAGCCAAGATCCTTTAGGTGGACAGGGCAATCAGCCCCAGCATTTT	CASSQDPLGGQGNQPQHF
.	.	TRBJ1-2	TRBV23-1	TGCGCCAGCAGCCGCTTTCGAGGATACGTTCCCTCTCCTCCTTATGGCTACACCTTC	CASSRFRGYVPSPPYGYTF
.	.	TRBJ1-6	TRBV30	TGTGCCCTGAGGCGCAGAAAGAGTTCACCCCTCCACTTT	CALRRRKSSPLHF
.	TRBD1	TRBJ1-2	TRBV27	TGTGCCAGCAGTTCCCAGGGGGCGAGTAGGGGCTACACCTTC	CASSSQGASRGYTF
.	TRBD1	TRBJ2-6	TRBV3-1/TRBV3-2	TGTGCCAGCAGTTTTTGGGGCAGGGGGCTCTCTGGGGCCAACGTCCTGACTTTC	CASSFWGRGLSGANVLTF
.	TRBD1	TRBJ2-1	TRBV5-1	TGCGCCAGCAGCTCTTCACAGGGGGTTAATGAGCAGTTCTTC	CASSSSQGVNEQFF
.	.	TRBJ2-2	TRBV2	TGTGCCAGCAGCCCCAGGACAGCGTCGAACACCGGGGAGCTGTTTTTT	CASSPRTASNTGELFF
.	.	TRBJ1-6	TRBV6-1	TGTGCCAGCAGTGAAACGCCACTACCCCTCCACTTT	CASSETPLPLHF
.	TRBD2	TRBJ2-3	TRBV5-6	TGTGCCAGCAGTAGGACTAGCGGGAGCACAGATACGCAGTATTTT	CASSRTSGSTDTQYF
.	.	TRBJ2-2	TRBV7-8	TGTGCCAGCAGCTTAGCGGGGGGTTCGGGGGAGCTGTTTTTT	CASSLAGGSGELFF
.	TRBD1	TRBJ2-1	TRBV19	TGTGCCAGTAGTACTCGGACAGGGAATGAGCAGTTCTTC	CASSTRTGNEQFF
.	.	TRBJ1-2	TRBV27	TGTGCCAGCAGTTTATCCCAGGAATTAGGTTCCAGCCTCTATGGCTACACCTTC	CASSLSQELGSSLYGYTF
.	TRBD1	TRBJ1-2	TRBV27	TGTGCCAGCAGTCGGACAGGGCGAATTCCTAACTATGGCTACACCTTC	CASSRTGRIPNYGYTF
.	TRBD1	TRBJ2-6	TRBV5-5	TGTGCCAGCAGCTTGTTGGCCGACAGGGCCGGGGCCAACGTCCTGACTTTC	CASSLLADRAGANVLTF
once	.	TRBJ2-3	TRBV3-1/TRBV3-2	TGTGCCAGCAGCCAAGTTCGCGCGGCAATCACAGATACGCAGTATTTT	CASSQVRAAITDTQYF
once	.	TRBJ1-4	TRBV7-9	TGTGCCAGCAGCTTTAGCGGTATCGGGGCAACTAATGAAAAACTGTTTTTT	CASSFSGIGATNEKLFF
.	.	TRBJ2-7	TRBV12-3/TRBV12-4	TGTGCCAGCAGGGGGCCTAATCCGGACGAGCAGTACTTC	CASRGPNPDEQYF
.	TRBD1	TRBJ1-1	TRBV29-1	TGCAGCGTTGCAGGGGGAAACACTGAAGCTTTCTTT	CSVAGGNTEAFF
.	TRBD2	TRBJ2-7	TRBV6-6	TGTGCCACCCTAGCGGGAGGCACCTACGAGCAGTACTTC	CATLAGGTYEQYF
.	.	TRBJ1-5	TRBV27	TGTGCCAGCAGTTTCGGGGGGCGTCAGCCCCAGCATTTT	CASSFGGRQPQHF
.	TRBD1	TRBJ2-7	TRBV7-9	TGTGCCAGCAGAGGTAGTGGGGACAGGGTCTACGAGCAGTACTTC	CASRGSGDRVYEQYF
.	TRBD1	TRBJ1-3	TRBV27	TGTGCCAGCAGTTTGAGATTGCTAGGGGACAGCGGGTCCCCCTCTGGAAACACCATATATTTT	CASSLRLLGDSGSPSGNTIYF
.	.	TRBJ2-1	TRBV25-1	TGTGCCAGCAGTGACTCAATGGGGCCTGGGGAGCAGTTCTTC	CASSDSMGPGEQFF
.	TRBD1	TRBJ2-2	TRBV7-2	TGTGCCAGCAGCCCGGGACAGAACTTCGGGGAGCTGTTTTTT	CASSPGQNFGELFF
.	TRBD1	TRBJ1-1	TRBV15	TGTGCCACCAGCAGACGGACAGGGGGCGCCCTGAACACTGAAGCTTTCTTT	CATSRRTGGALNTEAFF
.	TRBD2	TRBJ2-1	TRBV10-1	TGCGCCAGCGGGGTGGCTAGCGGAAACCCGCAGTTCTTC	CASGVASGNPQFF
once	TRBD1	TRBJ2-7	TRBV19	TGTGCCAGTAAGCAGTGGGACAGGGACCGGGAGCAGTACTTC	CASKQWDRDREQYF
.	TRBD2	TRBJ2-7	TRBV7-9	TGTGCCAGCAGCTTAGGGATGGGACTAGAGACCTACGAGCAGTACTTC	CASSLGMGLETYEQYF
.	TRBD1	TRBJ2-7	TRBV5-5	TGTGCCAGCAGCCCCGCGGACAGGGTCTACGAGCAGTACTTC	CASSPADRVYEQYF
.	.	TRBJ1-2	TRBV28	TGTGCCAGCAGCCGTAGGGGTCCTACTTATGGCTACACCTTC	CASSRRGPTYGYTF
.	.	TRBJ1-6	TRBV28	TGTGCCAGCAGTTTCTCCAGGGGAACCCATTCACCCCTCCACTTT	CASSFSRGTHSPLHF
.	.	TRBJ2-1	TRBV10-1	TGCGCCAGCAGTGATGGCGGGGTATTTCAGTTCTTC	CASSDGGVFQFF
.	TRBD2	TRBJ2-1	TRBV6-6	TGTGCCAGCACTAGCGGAGGCCTCAGGGTTGCTGAGCAGTTCTTC	CASTSGGLRVAEQFF